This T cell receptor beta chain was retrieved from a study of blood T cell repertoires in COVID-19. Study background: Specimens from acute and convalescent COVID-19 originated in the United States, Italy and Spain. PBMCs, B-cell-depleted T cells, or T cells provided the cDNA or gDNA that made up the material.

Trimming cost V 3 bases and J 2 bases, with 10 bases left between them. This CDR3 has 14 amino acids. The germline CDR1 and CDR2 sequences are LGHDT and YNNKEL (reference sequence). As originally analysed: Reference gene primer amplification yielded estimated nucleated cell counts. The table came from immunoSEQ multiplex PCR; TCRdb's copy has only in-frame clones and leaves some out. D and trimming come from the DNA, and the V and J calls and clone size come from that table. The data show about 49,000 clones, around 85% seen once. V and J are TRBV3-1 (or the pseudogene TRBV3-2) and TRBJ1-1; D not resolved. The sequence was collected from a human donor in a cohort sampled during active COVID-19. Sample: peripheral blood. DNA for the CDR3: TGTGCCAGCAGCCACCCCTTGTTCAACACTGAAGCTTTCTTT. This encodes CASSHPLFNTEAFF.